Reported below is one T cell receptor beta chain. Method: immunoSEQ multiplex PCR; TCRdb's copy keeps in-frame clones and lacks some. The data hold tens of thousands of clones, with about 93% observed a single time. Germline CDR1 reads SGHNT; CDR2 reads YYREEE (reference sequence). V lost 0 bases and J lost 1, with 7 bases in between. The CDR3 sequence is 14 residues long. This sample is part of a study of T cell changes during pregnancy in multiple sclerosis. Source: peripheral blood, taken in the third trimester of pregnancy. This receptor was obtained from a female donor with multiple sclerosis, enrolled in a pregnancy study. This sequence joins TRBV5-4 and TRBJ2-5; no clear D gene. The CDR3 sequence: CASSLGPGQETQYF. The CDR3 DNA follows: TGTGCCAGCAGCTTGGGGCCAGGCCAAGAGACCCAGTACTTC.